This T cell receptor beta chain was found in a study of cytomegalovirus exposure and HLA in healthy donors. Notes on this clone: As yet, its antigen is unknown.

PCR involved 60 Vbeta and 13 Jbeta primers. Sequencing used immunoSEQ multiplex PCR; TCRdb keeps in-frame clones, though not all of them. This sample has 150,000 or so clones, with just under 80% found just once. Study-level points and caveats: The majority of CMV-associated TCR beta chains were reported as apparently HLA-restricted in a later analysis.

Input material: PBMCs. This TCR was recovered from a woman aged 45-59 years in good health and CMV-seropositive.

CDR3 protein: CASSVDPTSGGEKLFF. The CDR3 nucleotides read TGTGCCAGCAGCGTAGATCCGACCAGTGGAGGGGAAAAACTGTTTTTT. The chain carries TRBV9 and TRBJ1-4; D not resolved. V was clipped by 0 bases and J by 8 bases, with 17 bases between them. The length of the CDR3 is 16 residues. Germline V gene data show CDR1 as SGDLS and CDR2 as YYNGEE.